This T cell receptor beta chain derives from a study of T cells in localized non-small cell lung cancer. V was clipped by 4 bases and J by 6 bases; unmatched bases: 6. This CDR3 is built from 16 residues. Germline CDR1 MGHRA, CDR2 YSYEKL. As to this clone: The antigen is undetermined.

Libraries were prepared by immunoSEQ multiplex PCR; TCRdb keeps only in-frame clonotypes and omits some of them. Among fewer than 100,000 clones listed, around 80% were seen once. Whole-study results and caveats: Clonality of T cells reached its maximum in uninvolved adjacent lung, surpassing tumor.

This chain joins TRBV4-1 and TRBJ2-1; 13 bases map to TRBD2. This TCR was recovered from a female donor aged 60 or older with stage I lung adenocarcinoma. Sequenced here: peripheral blood, sampled before any cancer treatment. This chain's CDR3 is CASSPLGTSGTNEQFF. The CDR3 DNA is TGCGCCAGCAGCCCCCTTGGGACTAGCGGGACCAATGAGCAGTTCTTC.